The clone carrying this T cell receptor beta chain was recorded a few times. Its antigen is as yet unknown. This sample was taken from a study of cytomegalovirus exposure and HLA in healthy donors. The wider study: The same platform was used for the roughly 120 validation repertoires as for the 650 to 700 first-cohort repertoires, as reported in a later analysis.

TCRdb's table, derived via immunoSEQ multiplex PCR, lists solely in-frame clones and lacks some. This sample yields about 60,000 clones, of which roughly 96% are seen a single time; around 0.9% belongs to the top ten. The CDR3 has 16 amino acids. Germline loops: CDR1 SGHAT, CDR2 FQNNGV. V shed 1 base and J shed 4 bases, with 17 bases lying between them. Study observations and caveats: Most TCR sequences were uncommon, yet certain public TCRs appeared in many donors. Subsequent analysis revealed that first-cohort TCR clusters tended to co-occur in the 120 or so validation repertoires.

This chain joins TRBV11-2 and TRBJ2-7; possible D gene TRBD1, 6 bases. The material sequenced was PBMCs. The sequence derives from a young man in good health and CMV-seronegative. The CDR3 DNA is TGTGCCAGCAGCTTAGCAGGACTCCCCCAGGGGTACGAGCAGTACTTC. Amino acids: CASSLAGLPQGYEQYF.